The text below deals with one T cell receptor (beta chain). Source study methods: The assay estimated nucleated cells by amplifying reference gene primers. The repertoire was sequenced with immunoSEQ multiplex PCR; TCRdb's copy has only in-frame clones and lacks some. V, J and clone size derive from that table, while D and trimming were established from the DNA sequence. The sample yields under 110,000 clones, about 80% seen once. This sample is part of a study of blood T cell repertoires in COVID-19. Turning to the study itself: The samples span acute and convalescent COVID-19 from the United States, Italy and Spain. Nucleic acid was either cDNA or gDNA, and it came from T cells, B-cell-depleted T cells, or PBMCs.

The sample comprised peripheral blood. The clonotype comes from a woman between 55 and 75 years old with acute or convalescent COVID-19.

The CDR3 nucleotides are TGCGCCAGCAGCTTTAACCCAGGGGACACCGGGGAGCTGTTTTTT. This sequence encodes CASSFNPGDTGELFF. The V call is TRBV5-1, the J call TRBJ2-2; tentative D call: TRBD1 (6 bases). The V and J ends lost 2 bases and 3 bases respectively, with 11 bases between them. The CDR3 is made up of 15 amino acids. Germline V lookup: CDR1 SGHRS, CDR2 YFSETQ.